The subject of this entry is one TCR beta chain. Assay used: immunoSEQ multiplex PCR; TCRdb lists only in-frame clones, some missing. The sample has roughly 80,000 clones, about 88% seen once. Germline V gene sequence: CDR1 SQVTM, CDR2 ANQGSEA. After removal of 5 bases from V and 1 base from J, the junction contained 9 bases not matched to a gene. The CDR3 totals 15 residues. These data originate in a study of control samples from healthy donors and cancer patients. The rearrangement links TRBV29-1 to TRBJ1-1, with 8 bases identical to TRBD1. This TCR was sampled from a woman aged 50 to 60 in good health. The sequenced sample was blood. The CDR3 DNA is TGCAGCGTTACAGGGGGTCCCATTAAGAACACTGAAGCTTTCTTT. Translated, it gives CSVTGGPIKNTEAFF.